Detailed here is one T cell receptor beta chain. CDR3 length: 14 residues. The germline gives CDR1 SGHNT, CDR2 YYREEE (reference sequence). V was cut by 0 bases and J by 8 bases, with 14 bases left in between. The data stem from a study of blood T cell repertoires in COVID-19. The assay was immunoSEQ multiplex PCR, and TCRdb's table has in-frame clones only and misses some. Of approximately 82,000 clones listed, approximately 92% are singletons. The chain employs TRBV5-4 and TRBJ1-2; perhaps TRBD1 as D (5 bases). The sequence came from a woman aged 60-75 years with active COVID-19. Sequencing was carried out using peripheral blood. The CDR3 loop is CASSLEGYGAGYTF. The CDR3, as DNA: TGTGCCAGCAGCTTGGAGGGGTATGGGGCAGGCTACACCTTC.